The 8 T cell receptor beta chains below come from one sample, sequenced in a study of vaccination and CD4 T cells after COVID-19. As for treatment: roughly ten-day PBMC culture with coronavirus spike peptide pools or control peptides (ViraFEST assay). Those CD4+ T cells from the unexposed donor predate the COVID-19 pandemic (2011-2018). Antigens of these TCRs are unknown. Once obtained from cultured CD4+ T cells, the DNA was sequenced using the Oncomine TCR Beta short-read assay. MiXCR was run by TCRdb on the PCR reads, yielding one entry per CDR3 protein. The sample carries some 8,900 distinct CDR3 sequences, 45% recorded once. Sequenced material: CD4+ T cells from blood, cultured in vitro. The source of these receptors is a human donor in good health.

The genes are TRBV7-2 and TRBJ1-6, with 8 bases that match TRBD1. Germline V gives CDR1 SGHTA, CDR2 FQGNSA. J lost 2 bases, V lost 9 bases, and 6 bases had no gene match. CDR3 size: 15 residues. The CDR3 is CASTTGATYNSPLHF. The CDR3 coding sequence is TGTGCCAGTACGACAGGGGCCACCTATAATTCACCCCTCCACTTT. Variable domain in full (rest from reference TRBV7-2 and TRBJ1-6): GAGVSQSPSNKVTEKGKDVELRCDPISGHTALYWYRQSLGQGLEFLIYFQGNSAPDKSGLPSDRFSAERTGGSVSTLTIQRTQQEDSAVYLCASTTGATYNSPLHFGNGTRLTVT.

Notes on this clonotype: At one boundary the junction diverges from the germline segment, which might be a read error. V gene TRBV20-1 combines with J gene TRBJ2-7, with TRBD1 identical over 10 bases. This CDR3 is built from 12 residues. Germline CDR1 DFQATT, CDR2 SNEGSKA (reference sequence). CDR3 sequence reads: CSAHRDRGLGNF. The CDR3 DNA sequence: TGCAGTGCTCACCGGGACAGGGGCCTCGGGAACTTC.

The V gene is TRBV18, the J gene TRBJ1-1; D is unclear. V lost 2 bases, J lost 6 bases, and 13 bases lay in between. Germline assignment: CDR1 KGHSH and CDR2 LQKENI. CDR3 length equals 14 residues. CDR3 in amino acids: CASSPKGASAEAFF. The CDR3 DNA reads as TGTGCCAGCTCACCAAAGGGAGCTTCGGCTGAAGCTTTCTTT.

V is TRBV7-9 and J is TRBJ1-6; D remains unclear. V gave up 2 bases and J gave up 6 bases, with 5 bases separating them. This CDR3 region has 13 residues. CDR1 and CDR2 from the germline V gene are SEHNR and FQNEAQ (reference sequence). CDR3 protein: CASSLHVNSPLHF. CDR3 sequence (DNA): TGTGCCAGCAGCTTACATGTTAATTCACCCCTCCACTTT.

This clonotype was seen a single time. The V and J genes are TRBV2 and TRBJ2-5, with D possibly matching TRBD2 (6 bases). Germline values: CDR1 SNHLY, CDR2 FYNNEI. The CDR3 consists of 15 residues. Trimming removed 6 bases at V and 5 bases at J, with 19 bases between. The CDR3 DNA follows: TGTGCCAGCAGGCGCCAAGGAGGGGTAGAGGAGACCCAGTACTTC. This codes for CASRRQGGVEETQYF. Complete variable domain (other parts from reference TRBV2 and TRBJ2-5): EPEVTQTPSHQVTQMGQEVILRCVPISNHLYFYWYRQILGQKVEFLVSFYNNEISEKSEIFDDQFSVERPDGSNFTLKIRSTKLEDSAMYFCASRRQGGVEETQYFGPGTRLLVL.

This clonotype came up a few times. The chain carries TRBV15 and TRBJ1-6; 10 bases map to TRBD1. Per germline, CDR1 LNHNV and CDR2 YYDKDF (reference sequence). The J segment lost 10 bases and the V segment lost 9 bases, leaving 6 bases of the junction unmatched. The CDR3 consists of 13 residues. The CDR3 DNA is TGTGCCACTCAAGACAGGGGGCGGTCACCCCTCCACTTT. It encodes CATQDRGRSPLHF. Full variable domain (remainder filled in from reference TRBV15 and TRBJ1-6): DAMVIQNPRYQVTQFGKPVTLSCSQTLNHNVMYWYQQKSSQAPKLLFHYYDKDFNNEADTPDNFQSRRPNTSFCFLDIRSPGLGDTAMYLCATQDRGRSPLHFGNGTRLTVT.

This clonotype occurred a few times. The chain links TRBV15 to TRBJ1-1; 10 bases line up with TRBD1. This CDR3 has 18 residues. J was trimmed by 4 bases and V by 3 bases; bases with no gene match: 14. Germline V gene lookup returns CDR1 LNHNV and CDR2 YYDKDF (reference sequence). CDR3 coding DNA: TGTGCCACCAGCAGCCCTCCGGCCGGGACAGGGGTGTCCACTGAAGCTTTCTTT. Encoded protein: CATSSPPAGTGVSTEAFF.

The chain has TRBV20-1 and TRBJ1-2, with D possibly TRBD1 on 5 matching bases. In germline, CDR1 is DFQATT, CDR2 SNEGSKA (reference sequence). V lost 5 bases and J 7 bases, leaving 14 bases between the germline ends. The CDR3 runs 12 residues. The chain's CDR3 is CSAGSGSIGYTF. The DNA for the CDR3 is TGCAGTGCTGGATCAGGGTCGATTGGCTACACCTTC.